This T cell receptor (beta chain) was profiled in a study of blood T cell repertoires in COVID-19. The assay was immunoSEQ multiplex PCR, and TCRdb's table has in-frame clones only and misses some. Among about 170,000 clones listed, approximately 82% were seen once. Germline CDR1 reads MDHEN; CDR2 reads SYDVKM. With 4 bases removed from V and 3 bases from J, the gap between germline ends came to 9 bases. The CDR3 is 13 amino acids. The TCR comes from a woman in her sixties or seventies who had recovered from COVID-19. The chain employs TRBV28 and TRBJ1-2; D call uncertain. The sample consisted of peripheral blood. In DNA, the CDR3 is TGTGCCAGCAGTTCGGGTTCGGACTATGGCTACACCTTC. Amino acids: CASSSGSDYGYTF.